This TCR beta chain was profiled in a study of cytomegalovirus exposure and HLA in healthy donors. Background on the study: There were 90 million to 140 million unique TCR beta sequences, drawn from roughly 200 million T cells, in an earlier analysis. Study-level results: HLA-A and HLA-B allele assignments for most subjects were reportedly predicted accurately using TCR beta sequences.

The study ran its PCR with 60 Vbeta and 13 Jbeta primers. Sequenced by immunoSEQ multiplex PCR; TCRdb stores in-frame clones only, minus some. The sample consists of about 93,000 clones, 82% of them appearing once. Turning to this clone: Its target is not known.

V lost 5 bases and J 4 bases, leaving 17 bases between the germline ends. Germline V gives CDR1 MDHEN, CDR2 SYDVKM. This CDR3 region has 15 residues. Source material: PBMCs. The TCR originated in a man aged 45-60 years in good health and CMV-seronegative. V gene TRBV28 combines with J gene TRBJ1-2; a possible D gene is TRBD1 (6 bases). The CDR3 DNA is TGTGCCAGCAGTATCCCCTCAGGGGTTGTCTATGGCTACACCTTC. Protein: CASSIPSGVVYGYTF.